This T cell receptor beta chain was captured in a study of blood T cell repertoires in COVID-19. Assay used: immunoSEQ multiplex PCR; TCRdb lists only in-frame clones, some missing. The sample holds more than 90,000 clones, about 80% seen once. V shed 2 bases and J 7 bases; nucleotides not matched to a gene: 22. There are 20 residues in the CDR3. Germline V gene data show CDR1 as MGHRA and CDR2 as YSYEKL. This receptor was taken from a man aged 55 to 70 with acute or convalescent COVID-19. Sequencing used peripheral blood. The chain joins TRBV4-1 to TRBJ2-5; 10 positions agree with TRBD2. Here the CDR3 reads CASSQQFSGTSVSPLRTQYF. CDR3 nucleotides: TGCGCCAGCAGCCAACAATTTTCTGGGACTAGCGTTTCCCCGTTACGGACCCAGTACTTC.